This T cell receptor beta chain was captured in a study of T cells in localized non-small cell lung cancer. Findings and caveats of the study: Elevated blood T cell density was associated with longer overall survival. Analysis by sequencing included only one tumor region, so heterogeneity remains possible. It was uninvolved adjacent lung that showed the highest T cell clonality, exceeding tumor.

Measured with immunoSEQ multiplex PCR; TCRdb has only the in-frame clones, and not every one. The table lists just under 20,000 clones, about 91% of them singletons. Notes on this clone: Its antigen remains unidentified.

Germline V gene data show CDR1 as GTSNPN and CDR2 as SVGIG (reference sequence). This CDR3 contains 14 residues. Trimming removed 2 bases at V and 6 bases at J, with 16 bases between. The receptor was isolated from a man aged 35-69 years with stage I lung adenocarcinoma. Sequencing used peripheral blood, obtained before any cancer treatment. The rearrangement joins TRBV30 to TRBJ1-1; possibly TRBD1 for D (6 bases). The CDR3 protein is CAWSHVGGDAEAFF. The CDR3, as DNA: TGTGCCTGGAGTCATGTAGGGGGGGACGCTGAAGCTTTCTTT.